Below, 12 T cell receptor beta chains from the same sample are listed, as sequenced in a study of cytomegalovirus exposure and HLA in healthy donors. The data were produced by immunoSEQ multiplex PCR, yet TCRdb's version contains in-frame clones alone and is incomplete. This repertoire shows hundreds of thousands of clones, approximately 86% found once; its top ten account for 0.95% to 1.5%. Sequenced sample: PBMCs. The receptors were sampled from a woman aged 25 to 45 in good health and CMV-seropositive.

The J gene is TRBJ2-7, the V gene TRBV7-8, with 10 nucleotides matching TRBD1. The germline gives CDR1 SGHVS, CDR2 FQNEAQ. V was pared by 4 bases and J by 2 bases, with 8 bases of the junction left unmatched. This CDR3 spans 16 amino acids. The CDR3 nucleotides read TGTGCCAGCAGCTCCTCCGGGACAGGGGCACCCTACGAGCAGTACTTC. Its translation is CASSSSGTGAPYEQYF.

Written as DNA, the CDR3 is TGCGCCAGCAGTAACTTTTACGAGACAGGGGCCTCCGCGGATACGCAGTATTTT. Its translation: CASSNFYETGASADTQYF. The J gene is TRBJ2-3, the V gene TRBV5-1, with 8 positions matching TRBD1. This CDR3 spans 18 amino acids. Germline values: CDR1 SGHRS, CDR2 YFSETQ. The J segment lost 6 bases and the V segment lost 5 bases, leaving 20 bases of the junction unmatched.

The V call is TRBV4-1, the J call TRBJ2-1; 9 bases fit TRBD2. The CDR3 totals 16 residues. V dropped 0 bases and J dropped 6; count of bases not matched to a gene: 6. Germline V gene lookup returns CDR1 MGHRA and CDR2 YSYEKL. For the CDR3, the DNA is TGCGCCAGCAGCCAAGAAGGTCTAGCGGGATCCAATGAGCAGTTCTTC. Translation: CASSQEGLAGSNEQFF.

The chain carries TRBV6-1 and TRBJ2-3, with D possibly TRBD2 on 5 matching bases. The V and J ends lost 6 bases and 0 bases respectively, with 13 bases between them. This CDR3 contains 15 residues. Germline CDR1 MNHNS, CDR2 SASEGT. This CDR3 is CASSSGLGSTDTQYF. For the CDR3, the DNA is TGTGCCAGCAGCTCCGGACTCGGCAGCACAGATACGCAGTATTTT.

The chain joins TRBV5-1 to TRBJ2-7; no firm D call. The CDR3 is made up of 15 amino acids. Germline V gene data show CDR1 as SGHRS and CDR2 as YFSETQ. The V end lost 0 bases, the J end lost 3 bases, and 13 bases lay between the germline ends. Here the CDR3 reads CASSLDVATSYEQYF. CDR3 DNA sequence: TGCGCCAGCAGCTTGGATGTGGCGACAAGCTACGAGCAGTACTTC. Together with reference TRBV5-1 and TRBJ2-7, the CDR3 gives the full variable domain: KAGVTQTPRYLIKTRGQQVTLSCSPISGHRSVSWYQQTPGQGLQFLFEYFSETQRNKGNFPGRFSGRQFSNSRSEMNVSTLELGDSALYLCASSLDVATSYEQYFGPGTRLTVT.

This clone appeared once. This sequence joins TRBV5-1 and TRBJ2-2, with 11 nucleotides matching TRBD2. The CDR3 has 16 amino acids. Looked up from germline, CDR1 is SGHRS and CDR2 is YFSETQ. Trimming took 4 bases from V and 5 from J; bases not matched to a gene: 7. In nucleotides, the CDR3 is TGCGCCAGCAGCCCGTTACTAGCGGGAGATACCGGGGAGCTGTTTTTT. It is translated as CASSPLLAGDTGELFF. The variable domain in full, completed from reference TRBV5-1 and TRBJ2-2, reads KAGVTQTPRYLIKTRGQQVTLSCSPISGHRSVSWYQQTPGQGLQFLFEYFSETQRNKGNFPGRFSGRQFSNSRSEMNVSTLELGDSALYLCASSPLLAGDTGELFFGEGSRLTVL.

The V call is TRBV7-2, the J call TRBJ1-1, with 11 bases lining up with TRBD1. The V and J ends lost 5 bases and 1 base, in that order; junction bases with no gene match: 6. The CDR3 is 16 amino acids. CDR1 is SGHTA, CDR2 FQGNSA, per germline. CDR3 nucleotide sequence: TGTGCCAGCAGCCCAAGGACAGGGGGCGGGAACACTGAAGCTTTCTTT. It encodes CASSPRTGGGNTEAFF.

The chain recombines TRBV5-4 with TRBJ2-7, with a weak D call TRBD2 (5 bases). The CDR3 is 13 residues long. Deletions cut 3 bases from V and 5 bases from J, with 12 bases between. CDR1 SGHNT and CDR2 YYREEE come from the germline V gene (reference sequence). CDR3 DNA: TGTGCCAGCAGCTCCAGCATACTAGACGAGCAGTACTTC. Its protein product is CASSSSILDEQYF.

This rearrangement joins TRBV2 to TRBJ2-7, with D perhaps TRBD2 (5 bases). This CDR3 contains 12 residues. Deletions cut 8 bases from V and 3 bases from J, with 11 bases between. Germline CDR1 SNHLY, CDR2 FYNNEI. Written as DNA, the CDR3 is TGTGCCAGCCGCGACTATATCTACGAGCAGTACTTC. This translates into CASRDYIYEQYF. Based on the CDR3 plus reference TRBV2 and TRBJ2-7, the full variable domain is EPEVTQTPSHQVTQMGQEVILRCVPISNHLYFYWYRQILGQKVEFLVSFYNNEISEKSEIFDDQFSVERPDGSNFTLKIRSTKLEDSAMYFCASRDYIYEQYFGPGTRLTVT.

The V and J genes are TRBV7-2 and TRBJ2-2; a weak D match, TRBD2 (5 bases). V was clipped by 5 bases and J by 4 bases, with 11 bases between them. Germline V gene lookup returns CDR1 SGHTA and CDR2 FQGNSA. The CDR3 runs 14 residues. CDR3 sequence (DNA): TGTGCCAGCAGCAGAGGAGGTGGCACCGGGGAGCTGTTTTTT. Translating gives CASSRGGGTGELFF. The full variable domain, rest sourced from reference TRBV7-2 and TRBJ2-2, is GAGVSQSPSNKVTEKGKDVELRCDPISGHTALYWYRQSLGQGLEFLIYFQGNSAPDKSGLPSDRFSAERTGGSVSTLTIQRTQQEDSAVYLCASSRGGGTGELFFGEGSRLTVL.

The rearrangement links TRBV5-1 to TRBJ1-2; TRBD1 might be the D (6 bases). The CDR3 contains 13 residues. The V gene lost 4 bases and the J gene lost 4 bases, with 11 bases spanning the gap. CDR1 SGHRS and CDR2 YFSETQ come from the germline V gene. CDR3 sequence reads: CASSPGQSYGYTF. The CDR3 nucleotides read TGCGCCAGCAGCCCCGGACAGTCCTATGGCTACACCTTC.

The rearrangement uses TRBV30 and TRBJ2-1, with 8 nucleotides matching TRBD2. The length of the CDR3 is 13 residues. Germline V gene data show CDR1 as GTSNPN and CDR2 as SVGIG (reference sequence). Unmatched junction bases numbered 8, after V lost 8 bases and J lost 5 bases. DNA for the CDR3: TGTGCCCGGGGGGGCCAGCTAAACAATGAGCAGTTCTTC. Protein sequence: CARGGQLNNEQFF.